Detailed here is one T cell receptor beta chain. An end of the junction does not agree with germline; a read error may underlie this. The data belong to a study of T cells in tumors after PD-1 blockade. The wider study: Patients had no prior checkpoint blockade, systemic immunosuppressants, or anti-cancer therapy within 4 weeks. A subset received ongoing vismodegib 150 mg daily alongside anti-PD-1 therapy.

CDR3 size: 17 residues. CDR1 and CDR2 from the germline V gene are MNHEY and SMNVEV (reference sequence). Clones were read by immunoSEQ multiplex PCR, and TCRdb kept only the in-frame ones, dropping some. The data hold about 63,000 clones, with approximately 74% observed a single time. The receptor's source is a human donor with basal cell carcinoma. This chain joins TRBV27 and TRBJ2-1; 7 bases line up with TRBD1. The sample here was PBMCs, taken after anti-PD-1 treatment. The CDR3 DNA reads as TGTGCCAGCAGTTTATCGTTGAGGGGGCAGGGGTACACTGAGCAGTTCTTC. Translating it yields CASSLSLRGQGYTEQFF.